Listed here are 29 T cell receptor beta chains from one sample, sequenced in a study of response to subunit inactivated influenza vaccine. TCRdb reanalysed the RT-PCR reads using MiXCR and keeps one entry per CDR3 protein. The data show 280,000 or so distinct CDR3 sequences, about a fifth seen once. The starting material was PBMCs from blood, obtained around 22 months after vaccination. All receptors derive from a man between 45 and 75 years old who received an inactivated influenza vaccine.

The chain joins TRBV7-8 to TRBJ2-2; tentatively, D is TRBD1 (5 bases). Germline-derived CDR1 and CDR2 are SGHVS and FQNEAQ. V lost 5 bases, J lost 6 bases, and 16 bases lay in between. This CDR3 is 15 amino acids long. CDR3 nucleotides: TGTGCCAGCAGCCTGTTGGGGCCTCGGGCCGGGGAGCTGTTTTTT. This encodes CASSLLGPRAGELFF.

This clonotype was counted ten times or more. The chain links TRBV29-1 to TRBJ1-1; D is possibly TRBD1 (5 bases). The CDR3 has 13 amino acids. The V gene's germline CDR1 is SQVTM and CDR2 ANQGSEA. V shed 8 bases and J shed 1 base, with 14 bases lying between them. The CDR3: CSSSTATNTEAFF. The DNA of the CDR3 is TGCAGCTCCTCGACAGCCACGAACACTGAAGCTTTCTTT.

This clonotype was detected a few times. The chain carries TRBV12-3 or TRBV12-4 and TRBJ1-2; D ambiguous. This CDR3 has 16 residues. V was clipped by 1 base and J by 5 bases, with 17 bases between them. In DNA, the CDR3 is TGTGCCAGCAGTTTAGAGCGCGGCGCTGGGAGGTATGGCTACACCTTC. This sequence encodes CASSLERGAGRYGYTF.

This clonotype was seen only a few times. The chain links TRBV28 to TRBJ1-1, with D maybe TRBD1 (6 bases). This CDR3 spans 15 amino acids. V lost 5 bases and J lost 4, with 17 bases in between. Germline CDR1 is MDHEN and CDR2 is SYDVKM. CDR3 residues: CASSRLGTRSTEAFF. The CDR3 DNA reads as TGTGCCAGCAGTAGACTCGGGACACGGAGCACTGAAGCTTTCTTT.

This clonotype was counted many times. This chain links TRBV21-1 with TRBJ1-2. TRBV21-1 corresponds to a pseudogene. CDR3 length equals 14 residues. The CDR3 sequence is CASSSCRANYGYTF. The CDR3 DNA reads TGTGCCAGCAGCAGTTGCAGAGCTAACTATGGCTACACCTTC.

This clonotype was seen a handful of times. The chain combines TRBV6-5 with TRBJ1-5, with D perhaps TRBD1 (5 bases). V was pared by 2 bases and J by 0 bases, with 11 bases between. The CDR3 covers 16 residues. The germline V gene encodes CDR1 MNHEY and CDR2 SVGAGI. The CDR3 spells CASSYGGLNSNQPQHF. The CDR3 bases are TGTGCCAGCAGTTACGGGGGACTCAATAGCAATCAGCCCCAGCATTTT.

This CDR3 is CASSLLGRRIINYGYTF. For the CDR3, the DNA is TGTGCCAGCAGTTTATTGGGGCGCAGGATCATTAACTATGGCTACACCTTC. V is TRBV28 and J is TRBJ1-2; a possible D gene is TRBD1 (5 bases). Germline V gives CDR1 MDHEN, CDR2 SYDVKM. V lost 1 base and J 1 base, leaving 16 bases between the germline ends. CDR3 size: 17 residues.

This clonotype showed up just a few times. The chain has TRBV20-1 and TRBJ2-7, with TRBD2 as a possible D gene (6 bases). In germline, CDR1 is DFQATT, CDR2 SNEGSKA (reference sequence). This CDR3 is built from 17 residues. The V end was cut by 0 bases, the J end by 2 bases, with 20 bases between. The CDR3 here is CSARDPAGQGGTYEQYF. The CDR3, as DNA: TGCAGTGCTAGAGACCCCGCGGGGCAGGGAGGTACCTACGAGCAGTACTTC.

This clonotype was detected only a few times. Written as DNA, the CDR3 is TGTGCCAGCAGTCCCCGGGGGCAGGGAGCGACGTCCTATAATTCACCCCTCCACTTT. This gives the protein CASSPRGQGATSYNSPLHF. The V gene is TRBV6-1, the J gene TRBJ1-6; the D gene is possibly TRBD1 (6 bases). The V gene lost 5 bases and the J gene lost 1 base, with 21 bases spanning the gap. CDR1 is MNHNS, CDR2 SASEGT, per germline. CDR3 length: 19 amino acids.

CDR3 residues: CASSLLISNTGELFF. For the CDR3, the DNA is TGCGCCAGCAGCTTGTTAATCTCGAACACCGGGGAGCTGTTTTTT. J is TRBJ2-2 and V is TRBV5-1; D remains ambiguous. This CDR3 contains 15 residues. The ends were cut back, 1 base at V and 0 bases at J, with 7 bases in the middle. Germline loops: CDR1 SGHRS, CDR2 YFSETQ.

The chain uses TRBV6-6 and TRBJ1-5; 7 nucleotides agree with TRBD1. CDR1 and CDR2 from the germline V gene are MNHNY and SVGAGI (reference sequence). The CDR3 is 15 amino acids. Unmatched junction bases numbered 9, after V lost 6 bases and J lost 4 bases. The CDR3 here is CASRLTGDRNQPQHF. The CDR3 DNA is TGTGCCAGCAGACTAACAGGGGATCGGAATCAGCCCCAGCATTTT.

This chain uses TRBV27 with TRBJ1-6, with 11 nucleotides matching TRBD1. Germline CDR1 is MNHEY and CDR2 is SMNVEV (reference sequence). The CDR3 consists of 15 residues. Unmatched junction bases numbered 8, after V lost 7 bases and J lost 9 bases. The CDR3 is CASTRGTGGLSPLHF. The CDR3, as DNA: TGTGCCAGCACTCGCGGGACAGGGGGACTTTCACCCCTCCACTTT.

This clonotype has only a few counts. V gene TRBV10-3 combines with J gene TRBJ2-7; the D gene could be TRBD1 or TRBD2 (5 bases each). V lost 3 bases and J lost 6, with 9 bases in between. CDR1 ENHRY and CDR2 SYGVKD come from the germline V gene. This CDR3 has 12 amino acids. The CDR3: CAISDAGSEQYF. DNA of the CDR3: TGTGCCATCAGTGACGCAGGGAGCGAGCAGTACTTC.

V usage is TRBV5-1 and J usage is TRBJ2-3; TRBD1 aligns across 8 bases. The junction had 6 bases not matched to a gene; V was cut back by 9 bases and J by 0 bases. Germline loops: CDR1 SGHRS, CDR2 YFSETQ. CDR3 length: 14 amino acids. CDR3 loop: CATKQGDSTDTQYF. DNA of the CDR3: TGCGCCACCAAACAGGGGGACAGCACAGATACGCAGTATTTT.

There are a few counts of this clonotype. The chain joins TRBV30 to TRBJ1-3, with no clear D. V lost 2 bases to trimming and J lost 0 bases, with 8 bases between them. Per germline, CDR1 GTSNPN and CDR2 SVGIG (reference sequence). The CDR3 contains 14 residues. This CDR3 reads CAWSPLGSGNTIYF. The CDR3 DNA sequence: TGTGCCTGGAGTCCGCTGGGCTCTGGAAACACCATATATTTT. Filled out from reference TRBV30 and TRBJ1-3, the complete variable domain reads SQTIHQWPATLVQPVGSPLSLECTVEGTSNPNLYWYRQAAGRGLQLLFYSVGIGQISSEVPQNLSASRPQDRQFILSSKKLLLSDSGFYLCAWSPLGSGNTIYFGEGSWLTVV.

The chain is built from TRBV19 and TRBJ1-1; 7 bases fit TRBD1. There are 15 residues in the CDR3. V dropped 5 bases and J dropped 1; count of bases not matched to a gene: 7. Looked up from germline, CDR1 is LNHDA and CDR2 is SQIVND (reference sequence). In nucleotides, the CDR3 is TGTGCCAGTAGTCCTTGGACAGGCTCGAACACTGAAGCTTTCTTT. This gives the protein CASSPWTGSNTEAFF.

CDR3 protein: CASSLAVAPSTDTQYF. In DNA, the CDR3 is TGCGCCAGCAGCTTGGCCGTGGCCCCTAGCACAGATACGCAGTATTTT. This chain connects TRBV5-1 to TRBJ2-3; D is unclear. V lost 0 bases and J lost 0, with 11 bases in between. The CDR3 contains 16 residues. Germline V lookup: CDR1 SGHRS, CDR2 YFSETQ.

The chain uses TRBV12-3 or TRBV12-4 and TRBJ1-2, with 9 bases matching TRBD1. V gave up 6 bases and J gave up 6 bases; unmatched junction bases: 11. The CDR3 runs to 15 residues. The CDR3 loop is CASSPETGTGNGYTF. The CDR3 DNA follows: TGTGCCAGCAGCCCGGAAACCGGGACAGGGAATGGCTACACCTTC.

This clonotype has just a few counts. The gene calls are TRBV21-1 and TRBJ2-7. TRBV21-1 counts as a pseudogene. The CDR3 totals 15 residues. The CDR3 here is CASSKVVPGSYEQYF. The CDR3 bases are TGTGCCAGCAGCAAAGTGGTTCCAGGTTCCTACGAGCAGTACTTC.

In nucleotides, the CDR3 is TGTGCCAGCACCTCCCGACAGGGGAGGGCTTTCTTT. Its protein is CASTSRQGRAFF. This chain connects TRBV6-5 to TRBJ1-1; 8 positions match TRBD1. This CDR3 contains 12 residues. In germline, CDR1 is MNHEY, CDR2 SVGAGI. Germline trimming cut 7 bases from V and 11 bases from J; bases unmatched to any gene: 9.

This clonotype was seen a few times. J is TRBJ1-1 and V is TRBV28; 7 bases match TRBD1. The CDR3 covers 15 residues. Per the germline V gene, CDR1 is MDHEN and CDR2 is SYDVKM. V shed 5 bases, J shed 1 base, and the junction held 7 bases outside the gene matches. The CDR3 DNA is TGTGCCAGCAGTCCGGGACAGACGAAGAACACTGAAGCTTTCTTT. Its protein product is CASSPGQTKNTEAFF.

Here the CDR3 reads CASRPVYLSGDTDTQYF. The DNA of the CDR3 is TGTGCCAGCAGGCCGGTCTATTTAAGCGGGGACACAGATACGCAGTATTTT. The V and J genes are TRBV11-2 and TRBJ2-3; 7 bases align to TRBD2. There are 17 residues in the CDR3. Trimming cost V 6 bases and J 2 bases; bases outside gene matches: 14. Germline loops: CDR1 SGHAT, CDR2 FQNNGV.

This clonotype was detected ten times or more. The V gene is TRBV6-1, the J gene TRBJ2-6, with 7 bases that match TRBD1. V lost 6 bases and J lost 0; bases outside the gene matches: 14. There are 19 residues in the CDR3. CDR1 and CDR2 (germline): MNHNS, SASEGT. CDR3 in DNA: TGTGCCAGCAGCCGTACCAAGACAGGGTTGGTCTCTGGGGCCAACGTCCTGACTTTC. Encoded protein: CASSRTKTGLVSGANVLTF.

Only a few counts were recorded for this clonotype. V gene TRBV5-1 combines with J gene TRBJ2-2, with 7 bases that match TRBD1. The CDR3 consists of 17 residues. In germline, CDR1 is SGHRS, CDR2 YFSETQ. J was trimmed by 5 bases and V by 4 bases; bases with no gene match: 14. The CDR3 spells CASSVRPFDRATGELFF. In DNA, the CDR3 is TGCGCCAGCAGCGTAAGGCCTTTTGACAGGGCGACCGGGGAGCTGTTTTTT.

The chain combines TRBV7-2 with TRBJ1-5; maybe TRBD1 (5 bases). The length of the CDR3 is 15 residues. In germline, CDR1 is SGHTA, CDR2 FQGNSA. Trimming shortened V by 3 bases and J by 4 bases, and 13 bases separated the two germline ends. CDR3 bases: TGTGCCAGCAGCTTGTGGGGCTCAGCTAATCAGCCCCAGCATTTT. It encodes CASSLWGSANQPQHF.

The V and J genes are TRBV25-1 and TRBJ1-2, with TRBD1 identical over 12 bases. The CDR3 is 15 residues long. The V and J ends lost 4 bases and 4 bases, in that order; junction bases with no gene match: 4. Germline values: CDR1 MGHDK, CDR2 SYGVNS. CDR3 DNA: TGTGCCAGCAGTGCTGGGACAGGGGGCTTCTATGGCTACACCTTC. Its translation is CASSAGTGGFYGYTF.

The rearrangement uses TRBV6-2 or TRBV6-3 and TRBJ2-3; D may be TRBD2 (5 bases). Germline V lookup: CDR1 MNHEY, CDR2 SVGEGT. V was clipped by 4 bases and J by 3 bases, with 11 bases between them. The CDR3 is 14 residues long. CDR3 region: CASSLLGLTDTQYF. The CDR3 nucleotides are TGTGCCAGCAGTTTACTAGGGTTAACAGATACGCAGTATTTT.

The rearrangement links TRBV4-2 to TRBJ2-3; 7 bases are a match to TRBD1. CDR1 is LGHNA, CDR2 YNFKEQ, per germline. The CDR3 sequence is 16 residues long. Unmatched junction bases numbered 7, after V lost 1 base and J lost 3 bases. The CDR3 protein is CASSQADRAGTDTQYF. The CDR3 nucleotides read TGTGCCAGCAGCCAAGCAGACAGGGCAGGGACAGATACGCAGTATTTT.

The rearrangement joins TRBV12-3 or TRBV12-4 to TRBJ1-1, with D perhaps matching TRBD1 (5 bases). This CDR3 has 12 residues. Trimming removed 6 bases from V and 7 bases from J, with 12 bases in between. The chain's CDR3 is CASRVAQGEAFF. The DNA of the CDR3 is TGTGCCAGCAGGGTTGCCCAGGGTGAAGCTTTCTTT.